Listed below are T cell receptor beta chains from one sample, sequenced in a study of read filtering for tumor transcriptome and immune sequencing. TCRdb analysed the reads with MiXCR anew, one entry per CDR3 protein. Here the sample spans some 22,000 distinct CDR3 sequences, roughly 13% being singletons. The sample was a population of CD138-negative cells sorted from bone marrow. The receptors derive from a donor at least 40 years old with multiple myeloma. CDR3s include the opening cysteine and the closing phenylalanine or tryptophan. D genes are given only for firm matches. Clone size appears in some rows only: once, few, many, or a class for an expanded clone.

J: TRBJ2-1
size: few
D: TRBD1
V: TRBV20-1
CDR3: CSARAVTGFNEQFF
DNA: TGCAGTGCTAGAGCTGTGACAGGGTTCAATGAGCAGTTCTTC

J: TRBJ2-1
size: many
D: -
V: TRBV10-3
CDR3: CAISENGDSRYNEQFF
DNA: TGTGCCATCAGTGAGAATGGCGATAGTAGGTACAATGAGCAGTTCTTC

J: TRBJ2-1
size: -
D: TRBD1
V: TRBV3-1
CDR3: CASRYTGAGDEQFF
DNA: TGTGCCAGCCGCTATACAGGGGCCGGGGATGAGCAGTTCTTC

J: TRBJ2-1
size: many
D: -
V: TRBV29-1
CDR3: CSGSEVSYNEQFF
DNA: TGCAGCGGGTCAGAGGTCTCCTACAATGAGCAGTTCTTC

J: TRBJ2-6
size: many
D: TRBD1
V: TRBV19
CDR3: CASSPRGTGASGANVLTF
DNA: TGTGCCAGTAGTCCCCGTGGGACAGGGGCCTCTGGGGCCAACGTCCTGACTTTC

J: TRBJ1-5
size: many
D: -
V: TRBV11-2
CDR3: CASSPPDGQPQHF
DNA: TGTGCCAGCAGTCCCCCGGATGGTCAGCCCCAGCATTTT

J: TRBJ1-5
size: many
D: -
V: TRBV7-4
CDR3: CASSPLGQPQHF
DNA: TGTGCCAGCAGCCCCCTGGGACAGCCCCAGCATTTT

J: TRBJ1-3
size: -
D: -
V: TRBV4-1
CDR3: CASSPNSGNTIYF
DNA: TGCGCCAGCAGCCCCAACTCTGGAAACACCATATATTTT

J: TRBJ2-1
size: -
D: TRBD2
V: TRBV6-5
CDR3: CASSTRRLAQVEQFF
DNA: TGTGCCAGCAGTACCCGTCGACTAGCTCAGGTTGAGCAGTTCTTC

J: TRBJ2-2
size: many
D: TRBD2
V: TRBV30
CDR3: CARADGRLSTGELFF
DNA: TGTGCCCGCGCTGACGGGAGGTTAAGCACCGGGGAGCTGTTTTTT

J: TRBJ2-3
size: many
D: TRBD2
V: TRBV6-6
CDR3: CASSFGTSGRATDTQYF
DNA: TGTGCCAGCAGTTTCGGGACTAGCGGGAGGGCCACAGATACGCAGTATTTT

J: TRBJ1-1
size: many
D: -
V: TRBV4-1
CDR3: CASSGQSSPSAFF
DNA: TGCGCCAGCAGCGGACAGTCCTCACCGTCCGCTTTCTTT

J: TRBJ2-2
size: many
D: -
V: TRBV18
CDR3: CASSPRRSGVNTGELFF
DNA: TGTGCCAGCTCACCCCGACGATCTGGGGTAAACACCGGGGAGCTGTTTTTT

J: TRBJ2-3
size: many
D: TRBD1
V: TRBV20-1
CDR3: CSARAFGSGGITDTQYF
DNA: TGCAGTGCTAGAGCTTTTGGATCAGGGGGCATTACAGATACGCAGTATTTT

J: TRBJ2-5
size: many
D: -
V: TRBV29-1
CDR3: CSVEANSQETQYF
DNA: TGCAGCGTTGAAGCGAACAGTCAAGAGACCCAGTACTTC

J: TRBJ2-5
size: many
D: TRBD1
V: TRBV29-1
CDR3: CSVDALEGQETQYF
DNA: TGCAGCGTTGACGCCTTAGAGGGACAGGAGACCCAGTACTTC

J: TRBJ2-1
size: many
D: -
V: TRBV19
CDR3: CASSIVRGEQFF
DNA: TGTGCCAGTAGTATAGTAAGGGGTGAGCAGTTCTTC

J: TRBJ2-5
size: -
D: TRBD2
V: TRBV7-2
CDR3: CASSLSSGNQETQYF
DNA: TGTGCCAGCAGCCTTTCTAGCGGGAACCAAGAGACCCAGTACTTC

J: TRBJ2-7
size: many
D: -
V: TRBV30
CDR3: CAWSVGFLDPTSRIYEQYF
DNA: TGTGCCTGGAGTGTAGGTTTCTTAGACCCAACATCGAGGATATACGAGCAGTACTTC

J: TRBJ1-5
size: many
D: -
V: TRBV29-1
CDR3: CSVVLEVKKPQHF
DNA: TGCAGCGTTGTCCTTGAGGTGAAGAAGCCCCAGCATTTT

J: TRBJ1-3
size: many
D: -
V: TRBV11-2
CDR3: CASSPQGVDTIYF
DNA: TGTGCCAGCAGCCCCCAAGGGGTAGACACCATATATTTT

J: TRBJ2-5
size: many
D: TRBD2
V: TRBV29-1
CDR3: CSALGSGSRETQYF
DNA: TGCAGCGCACTTGGTAGCGGGAGTCGGGAGACCCAGTACTTC

J: TRBJ2-2
size: many
D: -
V: TRBV4-1
CDR3: CASSQGSLGELFF
DNA: TGCGCCAGCAGCCAAGGAAGTCTTGGGGAGCTGTTTTTT

J: TRBJ2-1
size: -
D: -
V: TRBV29-1
CDR3: CSVARGGLIVEQFF
DNA: TGCAGTGTTGCAAGGGGCGGTTTGATCGTTGAGCAGTTCTTC

J: TRBJ1-5
size: many
D: -
V: TRBV12-3/TRBV12-4
CDR3: CASTLGRASNQPQHF
DNA: TGTGCCAGCACCCTCGGCAGGGCTAGCAATCAGCCCCAGCATTTT

J: TRBJ1-1
size: many
D: -
V: TRBV3-1
CDR3: CASSQREMNTEAFF
DNA: TGTGCCAGCAGCCAACGGGAGATGAACACTGAAGCTTTCTTT

J: TRBJ2-3
size: many
D: TRBD2
V: TRBV7-2
CDR3: CASSPWIAGSTDTQYF
DNA: TGTGCCAGCAGCCCATGGATAGCGGGGAGCACAGATACGCAGTATTTT

J: TRBJ2-1
size: many
D: -
V: TRBV29-1
CDR3: CSVDAIYNEQFF
DNA: TGCAGCGTTGACGCCATCTACAATGAGCAGTTCTTC

J: TRBJ2-7
size: many
D: -
V: TRBV29-1
CDR3: CSVGEGVDEQYF
DNA: TGCAGCGTTGGAGAGGGGGTCGACGAGCAGTACTTC

J: TRBJ2-7
size: many
D: -
V: TRBV20-1
CDR3: CSANLRGSSYEQYF
DNA: TGCAGTGCAAACCTCAGAGGATCCTCCTACGAGCAGTACTTC

J: TRBJ1-3
size: many
D: TRBD1
V: TRBV20-1
CDR3: CSADRGPGNTIYF
DNA: TGCAGTGCTGACAGGGGCCCTGGAAACACCATATATTTT

J: TRBJ2-5
size: many
D: -
V: TRBV7-2
CDR3: CASSARVGETQYF
DNA: TGTGCCAGCAGCGCCCGCGTGGGGGAGACCCAGTACTTC

J: TRBJ2-3
size: many
D: -
V: TRBV7-9
CDR3: CASSFNRGGFPDTQYF
DNA: TGTGCCAGCAGCTTCAACAGGGGGGGTTTTCCAGATACGCAGTATTTT

J: TRBJ2-7
size: many
D: -
V: TRBV6-6
CDR3: CASSYLGRDAYEQYF
DNA: TGTGCCAGCAGTTACCTTGGACGAGATGCCTACGAGCAGTACTTC

J: TRBJ1-5
size: -
D: TRBD1
V: TRBV29-1
CDR3: CSVGDRGTNQPQHF
DNA: TGCAGCGTTGGGGACAGGGGGACCAATCAGCCCCAGCATTTT

J: TRBJ1-5
size: many
D: -
V: TRBV16
CDR3: CASSRTDSNQPQHF
DNA: TGTGCCAGCAGCCGGACTGATAGCAATCAGCCCCAGCATTTT

J: TRBJ2-5
size: many
D: TRBD1
V: TRBV2
CDR3: CASSDQTGVETQYF
DNA: TGTGCCAGCAGTGATCAGACAGGGGTGGAGACCCAGTACTTC

J: TRBJ2-7
size: -
D: TRBD1
V: TRBV28
CDR3: CASGLRQGSFGYEQYF
DNA: TGTGCCAGCGGTCTCAGACAGGGGAGTTTTGGCTACGAGCAGTACTTC

J: TRBJ1-2
size: -
D: -
V: TRBV29-1
CDR3: CSAVNPNYGYTF
DNA: TGCAGCGCTGTCAACCCTAACTATGGCTACACCTTC

J: TRBJ1-5
size: many
D: -
V: TRBV7-2
CDR3: CASSRGGVSNQPQHF
DNA: TGTGCCAGCAGCCGCGGCGGGGTTAGCAATCAGCCCCAGCATTTT

J: TRBJ1-2
size: many
D: -
V: TRBV28
CDR3: CASRDRFRSYGYTF
DNA: TGTGCCAGCAGGGACAGATTCCGATCCTATGGCTACACCTTC

J: TRBJ2-1
size: -
D: -
V: TRBV5-1
CDR3: CASSLESASEQFF
DNA: TGCGCCAGCAGCTTGGAATCTGCCTCTGAGCAGTTCTTC